This TCR beta chain was identified in a study of blood T cell repertoires in COVID-19. Study-wide context: From the United States, Italy and Spain came samples of acute and convalescent COVID-19.

The germline V gene has CDR1 SGHTA and CDR2 FQGNSA. Trimming cost V 4 bases and J 6 bases, with 18 bases left between them. The CDR3 has 15 residues. TCRdb's copy holds only in-frame clones and misses some; the assay was immunoSEQ multiplex PCR. The table records approximately 240,000 clones, 83% of them present only once. The genes are TRBV7-2 and TRBJ1-1; D gene unclear. The sequenced material came from peripheral blood. The source is a human donor in a cohort sampled during active COVID-19. CDR3 DNA: TGTGCCAGCAGCTCCCGCGGGTGGGCATACTCTGAAGCTTTCTTT. It translates to CASSSRGWAYSEAFF.